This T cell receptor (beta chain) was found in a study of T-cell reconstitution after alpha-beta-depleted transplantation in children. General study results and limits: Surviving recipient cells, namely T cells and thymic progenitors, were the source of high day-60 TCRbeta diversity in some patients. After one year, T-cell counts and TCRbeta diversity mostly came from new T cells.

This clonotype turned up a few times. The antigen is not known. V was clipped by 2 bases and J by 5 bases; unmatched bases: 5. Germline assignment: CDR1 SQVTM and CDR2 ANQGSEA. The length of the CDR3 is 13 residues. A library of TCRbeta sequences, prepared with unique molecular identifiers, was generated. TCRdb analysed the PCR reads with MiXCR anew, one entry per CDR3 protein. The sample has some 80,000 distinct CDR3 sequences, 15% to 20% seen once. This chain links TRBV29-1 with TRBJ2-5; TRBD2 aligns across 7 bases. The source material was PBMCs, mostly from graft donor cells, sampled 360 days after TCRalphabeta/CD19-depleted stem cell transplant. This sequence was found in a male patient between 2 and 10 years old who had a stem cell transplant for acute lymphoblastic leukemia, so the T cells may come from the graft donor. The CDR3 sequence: CSVERQGGETQYF. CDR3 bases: TGCAGCGTTGAACGGCAGGGAGGGGAGACCCAGTACTTC.